One sample yielded the 8 T cell receptor beta chains listed below, sequenced in a study of cytomegalovirus exposure and HLA in healthy donors. A multiplex PCR was run with 60 Vbeta primers and 13 Jbeta primers. Clones were sequenced by immunoSEQ multiplex PCR, and TCRdb holds only the in-frame ones, with some missing. The sample lists 100,000 to 120,000 clones, 78% occurring once. Sequencing used PBMCs. The receptors shown here come from a male donor in good health and CMV-seronegative.

The chain recombines TRBV23-1 with TRBJ2-6, with a weak D call TRBD1 (5 bases). TRBV23-1 is annotated as an ORF whose role is uncertain. The V end lost 7 bases, the J end lost 1 base, and 17 bases lay between the germline ends. CDR3 length equals 17 residues. The CDR3 protein is CASTSRDKESGANVLTF. The DNA for the CDR3 is TGCGCCAGCACCTCCAGGGATAAGGAATCTGGGGCCAACGTCCTGACTTTC.

The sample holds one count of this clone. This chain connects TRBV28 to TRBJ1-2; D remains ambiguous. CDR1 is MDHEN and CDR2 is SYDVKM in the germline V gene. Trimming cost V 6 bases and J 5 bases, with 25 bases left between them. The CDR3 runs 17 residues. CDR3 in amino acids: CASSPWHLDAVYYGYTF. The CDR3, as DNA: TGTGCCAGCAGCCCTTGGCATCTTGATGCGGTTTATTATGGCTACACCTTC.

The chain couples TRBV28 to TRBJ2-7; D gene ambiguous. The CDR3 extends over 12 amino acids. Trimming removed 2 bases from V and 6 bases from J, with 8 bases in between. Germline V gene lookup returns CDR1 MDHEN and CDR2 SYDVKM. In DNA, the CDR3 is TGTGCCAGCAGTTTACAACAACCCGAGCAGTACTTC. Its protein product is CASSLQQPEQYF. Variable domain in full (rest from reference TRBV28 and TRBJ2-7): DVKVTQSSRYLVKRTGEKVFLECVQDMDHENMFWYRQDPGLGLRLIYFSYDVKMKEKGDIPEGYSVSREKKERFSLILESASTNQTSMYLCASSLQQPEQYFGPGTRLTVT.

This chain uses TRBV7-2 with TRBJ2-1; possibly TRBD2 for D (5 bases). The CDR3 runs to 15 residues. V shed 7 bases and J shed 2 bases, with 15 bases lying between them. The V gene's germline CDR1 is SGHTA and CDR2 FQGNSA. In DNA, the CDR3 is TGTGCCAGCACCATTTCGGAGGTGACCTACAATGAGCAGTTCTTC. Translating gives CASTISEVTYNEQFF.

The chain uses TRBV7-8 and TRBJ2-5; 7 bases match TRBD2. This CDR3 region has 14 residues. V lost 5 bases to trimming and J lost 2 bases; unmatched junction nucleotides: 5. Germline values: CDR1 SGHVS, CDR2 FQNEAQ. CDR3: CASSGRDYQETQYF. The DNA of the CDR3 is TGTGCCAGCAGCGGCCGGGACTATCAAGAGACCCAGTACTTC.

The J gene is TRBJ2-5, the V gene TRBV29-1, with 7 bases matching TRBD1. Germline lookup yields CDR1 SQVTM and CDR2 ANQGSEA. V shed 6 bases, J shed 5 bases, and the junction held 3 bases outside the gene matches. This CDR3 contains 11 residues. CDR3 DNA: TGCAGCGTGGGGACAGACGAGACCCAGTACTTC. It encodes CSVGTDETQYF.

The chain carries TRBV30 and TRBJ2-5; 9 nucleotides match TRBD2. The J call is in doubt because the DNA end fits TRBJ2-7 better. The CDR3 is 14 amino acids. Looked up from germline, CDR1 is GTSNPN and CDR2 is SVGIG (reference sequence). Written as DNA, the CDR3 is TGTGCCTGGAGGGGACTAGCTAAAGCCTACGAGCAGTACTTC. This encodes CAWRGLAKAYEQYF.

This clone was seen a few times. CDR3 sequence reads: CASSTGQKQETQYF. CDR3 bases: TGCGCCAGCAGCACCGGACAGAAGCAAGAGACCCAGTACTTC. The chain couples TRBV5-1 to TRBJ2-5, with D possibly being TRBD1 (6 bases). Germline CDR1 reads SGHRS; CDR2 reads YFSETQ. The V end was cut by 4 bases, the J end by 2 bases, with 12 bases between. This CDR3 has 14 residues.